Shown below are 10 T cell receptor beta chains from a single sample sequenced in a study of read filtering for tumor transcriptome and immune sequencing. From approximately 400 ng of RNA, a library with molecular barcoded alpha/delta and beta/gamma adaptors was made. Each CDR3 protein is one row after TCRdb ran MiXCR on the reads. Of over 50,000 distinct CDR3 sequences in the sample, around 21% were seen once. Sequenced: a population of CD138-negative cells sorted from bone marrow. These receptors all stem from a donor aged 40 or over with multiple myeloma.

This clonotype showed up many times. The rearrangement links TRBV7-2 to TRBJ2-5, with D possibly being TRBD1 (6 bases). From germline, CDR1 is SGHTA and CDR2 FQGNSA. This CDR3 is 15 amino acids long. Trimming stripped 8 bases from V and 5 bases from J, with 21 bases between. The CDR3 region has the DNA TGTGCCAGCGTCCTGACTGGCTCGCAGGGGGAGACCCAGTACTTC. Translation gives CASVLTGSQGETQYF.

This clonotype was picked up many times. The V and J genes are TRBV6-5 and TRBJ2-1, with 10 positions matching TRBD2. Trimming took 6 bases from V and 2 from J; bases not matched to a gene: 4. This CDR3 contains 15 residues. Germline CDR1 and CDR2: MNHEY and SVGAGI. The CDR3 protein is CASSPSGGPYNEQFF. CDR3 sequence (DNA): TGTGCCAGCAGCCCTAGCGGGGGCCCCTACAATGAGCAGTTCTTC.

There are many counts of this clonotype. The chain couples TRBV20-1 to TRBJ1-5; no clear D gene. V was trimmed by 0 bases and J by 2 bases, leaving 8 bases between them. Germline V gene sequence: CDR1 DFQATT, CDR2 SNEGSKA (reference sequence). The CDR3 length is 14 residues. CDR3 in amino acids: CSARDRTGNQPQHF. The CDR3 region has the DNA TGCAGTGCTAGAGATCGGACGGGCAATCAGCCCCAGCATTTT.

This chain joins TRBV4-1 and TRBJ1-5, with 8 bases lining up with TRBD1. Germline V CDR1 and CDR2: MGHRA, YSYEKL. This CDR3 has 16 residues. The V and J ends lost 4 bases and 3 bases, in that order; junction bases with no gene match: 8. This CDR3 is CASSPMAGGHNQPQHF. The CDR3 nucleotides read TGCGCCAGCAGCCCGATGGCAGGGGGCCACAATCAGCCCCAGCATTTT.

In its sample, this clonotype was seen many times. The chain links TRBV20-1 to TRBJ2-7, with 8 positions matching TRBD2. Germline lookup yields CDR1 DFQATT and CDR2 SNEGSKA (reference sequence). V gave up 0 bases and J gave up 6 bases; unmatched junction bases: 22. The CDR3 is 19 amino acids. CDR3 bases: TGCAGTGCTAGAGATAATTCTGGGACGGGAATAGCGGGATTATTCGAGCAGTACTTC. Translating it yields CSARDNSGTGIAGLFEQYF.

CDR3 region: CASRSDRVPYNEQFF. CDR3 in DNA: TGTGCCAGCAGATCGGACAGGGTGCCTTACAATGAGCAGTTCTTC. This chain links TRBV11-2 with TRBJ2-1; 8 bases fit TRBD1. CDR3 length equals 15 residues. Trimming took 6 bases from V and 4 from J; bases not matched to a gene: 8. In germline, CDR1 is SGHAT, CDR2 FQNNGV.

In its sample, this clonotype was seen many times. V is TRBV28 and J is TRBJ1-1; 7 bases agree with TRBD1. Trimming at V came to 6 bases and at J to 0 bases, leaving 7 bases not matched to a gene. Germline V CDR1 and CDR2: MDHEN, SYDVKM. This CDR3 contains 15 residues. CDR3 sequence (DNA): TGTGCCAGCAGACCACCGGGACAGATGAACACTGAAGCTTTCTTT. The encoded protein is CASRPPGQMNTEAFF.

The V call is TRBV29-1, the J call TRBJ2-7; TRBD2 matches at 9 bases. This CDR3 is 12 amino acids long. Per germline, CDR1 SQVTM and CDR2 ANQGSEA. The V and J ends lost 8 bases and 1 base, in that order; junction bases with no gene match: 3. The CDR3 region is CSIGLASYEQYF. CDR3 DNA sequence: TGCAGCATCGGACTAGCGTCCTACGAGCAGTACTTC.

Note on this clonotype: A much larger clone differs by one base, so this may be a read error. The chain joins TRBV20-1 to TRBJ1-1; 7 nucleotides line up with TRBD1. CDR3 length equals 13 residues. Germline CDR1 and CDR2: DFQATT and SNEGSKA (reference sequence). The DNA of the CDR3 is TGCAGTGCTAACTTGGACAGGAACACTGAAGCTCTCTTT. Encoded protein: CSANLDRNTEALF.

This clonotype was counted between two and nine times. This chain links TRBV6-6 with TRBJ1-5, with D uncertain. V shed 5 bases and J shed 1 base, with 9 bases lying between them. CDR1 is MNHNY, CDR2 SVGAGI, per germline (reference sequence). This CDR3 has 14 residues. CDR3 loop: CASSDRASNQPQHF. CDR3 sequence (DNA): TGTGCCAGCAGTGACCGGGCGAGCAATCAGCCCCAGCATTTT.